The text below deals with one T cell receptor beta chain. The junction does not match germline at one end; this may be a read error. TCRdb reprocessed the 5' RACE reads via MiXCR and lists one record per CDR3 protein. The data show some 630,000 distinct CDR3 sequences, about 7% seen once. This sample was taken from a study of identical twins. The length of the CDR3 is 17 residues. CDR1 is DFQATT and CDR2 is SNEGSKA in the germline V gene (reference sequence). The sample also formed part of further work on yellow fever vaccine responses in identical twins.

The sequenced material came from PBMCs. This chain links TRBV20-1 with TRBJ2-5; 13 bases agree with TRBD2. This TCR was recovered from a woman aged 18-29 years in good health. CDR3 nucleotides: TGCTGTGCCAGGGAATGGACTAGCGGGAGCGTCGGAGAGACCCAGTACTTC. Translated, it gives CCAREWTSGSVGETQYF.